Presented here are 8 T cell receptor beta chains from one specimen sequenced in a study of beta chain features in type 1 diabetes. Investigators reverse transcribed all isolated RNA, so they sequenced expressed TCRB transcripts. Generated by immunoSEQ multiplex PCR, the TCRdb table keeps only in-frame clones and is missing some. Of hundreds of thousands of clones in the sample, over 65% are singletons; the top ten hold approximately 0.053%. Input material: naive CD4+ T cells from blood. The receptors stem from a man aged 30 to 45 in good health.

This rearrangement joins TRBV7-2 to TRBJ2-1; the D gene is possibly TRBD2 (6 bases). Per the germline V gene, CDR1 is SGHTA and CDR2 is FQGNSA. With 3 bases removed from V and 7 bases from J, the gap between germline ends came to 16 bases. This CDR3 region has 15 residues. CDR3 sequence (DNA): TGTGCCAGCAGCTTGAGACCCGAGGCGGGGAATGAGCAGTTCTTC. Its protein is CASSLRPEAGNEQFF.

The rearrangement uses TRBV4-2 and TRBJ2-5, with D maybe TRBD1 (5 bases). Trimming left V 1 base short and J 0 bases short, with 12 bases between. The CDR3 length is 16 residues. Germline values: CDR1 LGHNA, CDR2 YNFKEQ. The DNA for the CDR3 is TGTGCCAGCAGCCAAGGCCAGGGAACGTACCAAGAGACCCAGTACTTC. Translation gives CASSQGQGTYQETQYF.

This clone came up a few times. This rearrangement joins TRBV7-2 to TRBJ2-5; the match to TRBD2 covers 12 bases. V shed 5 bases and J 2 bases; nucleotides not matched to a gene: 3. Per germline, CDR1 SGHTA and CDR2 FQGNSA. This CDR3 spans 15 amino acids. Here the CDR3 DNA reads TGTGCCAGCAGCCGGACTAGCGGGAATCAAGAGACCCAGTACTTC. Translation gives CASSRTSGNQETQYF.

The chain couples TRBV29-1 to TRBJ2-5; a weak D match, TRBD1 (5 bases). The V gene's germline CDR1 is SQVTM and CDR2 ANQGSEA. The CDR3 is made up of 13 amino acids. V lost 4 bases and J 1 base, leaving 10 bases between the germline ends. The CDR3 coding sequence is TGCAGCGTTGTGAGCAGGGCCCAAGAGACCCAGTACTTC. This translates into CSVVSRAQETQYF.

This CDR3 reads CASSFTGSGYTF. CDR3 bases: TGTGCCAGCAGCTTCACAGGGAGCGGCTACACCTTC. The rearrangement uses TRBV6-1 and TRBJ1-2, with D possibly TRBD1 on 6 matching bases. The CDR3 has 12 residues. V gave up 6 bases and J gave up 8 bases, with 13 bases separating them. Germline loops: CDR1 MNHNS, CDR2 SASEGT.

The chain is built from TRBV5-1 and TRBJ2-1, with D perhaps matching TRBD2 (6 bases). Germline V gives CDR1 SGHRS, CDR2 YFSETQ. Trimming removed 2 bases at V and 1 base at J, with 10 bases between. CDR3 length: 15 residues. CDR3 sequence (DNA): TGCGCCAGCAGCTTTCGACTAGAATCCTACAATGAGCAGTTCTTC. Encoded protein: CASSFRLESYNEQFF.

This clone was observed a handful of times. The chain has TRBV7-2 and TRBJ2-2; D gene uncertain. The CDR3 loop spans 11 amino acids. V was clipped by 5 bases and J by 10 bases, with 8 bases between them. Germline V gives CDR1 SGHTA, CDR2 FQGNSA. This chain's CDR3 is CASSPALELFF. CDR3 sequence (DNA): TGTGCCAGCAGCCCAGCTTTGGAGCTGTTTTTT.

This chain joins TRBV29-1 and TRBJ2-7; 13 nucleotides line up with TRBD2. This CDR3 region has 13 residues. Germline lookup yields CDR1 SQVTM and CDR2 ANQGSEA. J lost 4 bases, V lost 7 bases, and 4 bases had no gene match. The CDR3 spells CSGRLAGGYEQYF. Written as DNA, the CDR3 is TGCAGCGGCCGACTAGCGGGGGGATACGAGCAGTACTTC.